These 2 T cell receptor beta chains originate from one sample sequenced in a study of blood T cell repertoires in COVID-19. TCRdb's copy holds only in-frame clones and misses some; the assay was immunoSEQ multiplex PCR. The data show some 100,000 clones, roughly 79% seen once. The sequenced material came from peripheral blood. Source of these receptors: a human donor in a cohort sampled during active COVID-19.

This clone was seen only a few times. Sequence at one end of the junction differs from germline and may be a read error. J is TRBJ1-4 and V is TRBV3-1 (or the pseudogene TRBV3-2); TRBD1 might be the D (5 bases). This CDR3 is built from 11 residues. Germline loops: CDR1 LGHDT, CDR2 YNNKEL (reference sequence). The CDR3 spells CASSHAGTWSF. The CDR3 coding sequence is TGTGCCAGCAGCCATGCCGGGACTTGGTCTTTT.

The gene calls are TRBV2 and TRBJ2-3; 11 bases align to TRBD2. Germline V CDR1 and CDR2: SNHLY, FYNNEI. V gave up 10 bases and J gave up 1 base; unmatched junction bases: 4. This CDR3 is built from 14 residues. CDR3 in DNA: TGTGCCACCGTACTAGCGGGGGGCACAGATACGCAGTATTTT. Encoded protein: CATVLAGGTDTQYF.